This T cell receptor beta chain derives from a study of response to subunit inactivated influenza vaccine (dated by TCRdb to the late 2010s). Broadly, across the study: To follow how T cells responded to a trivalent subunit inactivated influenza vaccine, the researchers relied on deep quantitative profiling of the T cell receptor repertoire. What the authors observed across the whole study: The authors suggested that each seasonal influenza vaccination may recruit only a limited number of new T cells.

Note on this clonotype: Its antigen is currently not known. Base qualities are not provided; no much larger clone lies one nucleotide away.

The library was obtained by RT-PCR. Sequencing relied on an Illumina HiSeq 2500. TCRdb applied fastp at Q25 and MiXCR to the public reads, then kept only in-frame beta chains. Here each entry gathers all rows of one CDR3 protein and keeps the most common genes and DNA. The sample table contains about half a million distinct CDR3 sequences; only one count was recorded for 25% of them. The ten top clones hold about 1.9% of the sample. Cut back by 6 bases and 3 bases, the V and J ends lie 21 bases apart. CDR1 and CDR2 were assigned from the germline V gene as KGHSH and LQKENI. The cysteine opens and the phenylalanine closes a CDR3 of 16 amino acids. Only the CDR3 DNA stays, 48 bases, in frame from base 1.

Sample: CD4+ T cells sorted from PBMCs, taken about 5 days after vaccination. The sequence was collected from a man between 45 and 60 years old who received an inactivated influenza vaccine. Donor details come from another sample of the same person, matched by shared clones. The chain uses TRBV18 and TRBJ2-7; TRBD2 is a possible D gene, resting on 6 matching bases. The sequenced DNA: TGTGCCAGCTCCCTGGGTTACGCGGGGTCCCTCTACGAGCAGTACTTC. The resulting protein is CASSLGYAGSLYEQYF.